This T cell receptor beta chain was recorded in a study of T cell responses to AZD1222 COVID-19 vaccine. The ends were cut back, 6 bases at V and 6 bases at J, with 14 bases in the middle. CDR3 size: 14 residues. The V gene's germline CDR1 is LNHDA and CDR2 SQIVND (reference sequence). General study findings and limits: After two AZD1222 doses, spike-specific TCR breadth and depth rose versus day 0. The number of AZD1222 recipients seropositive at baseline was only five or six.

On this clone: Antigen specificity is unknown.

Repertoires were generated with immunoSEQ multiplex PCR, while TCRdb's copy carries only in-frame clones and drops some. Of roughly 120,000 clones detected, around nine tenths appear once; the ten largest clones hold around 2.8%. The sequence was collected from an adult in good health. This sequence joins TRBV19 and TRBJ2-2; D ambiguous. The sample was peripheral blood, taken on day 0 of AZD1222 vaccination. CDR3: CASSPAHGAGELFF. The CDR3, as DNA: TGTGCCAGTAGCCCAGCTCATGGGGCCGGGGAGCTGTTTTTT.